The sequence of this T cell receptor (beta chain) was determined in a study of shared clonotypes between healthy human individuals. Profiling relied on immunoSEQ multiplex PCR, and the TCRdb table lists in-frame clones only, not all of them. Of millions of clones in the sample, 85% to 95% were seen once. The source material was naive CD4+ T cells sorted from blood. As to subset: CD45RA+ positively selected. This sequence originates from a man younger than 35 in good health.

In DNA form, the CDR3 reads TGCGCCAGCAGCCAAGCCGAACCGGGACAGGGGTGGGGGAACACCGGGGAGCTGTTTTTT. It is translated as CASSQAEPGQGWGNTGELFF. The chain employs TRBV4-1 and TRBJ2-2; TRBD1 matches 10 bases. The CDR3 is made up of 20 amino acids. V gave up 1 base and J gave up 1 base; unmatched junction bases: 12. Germline-derived CDR1 and CDR2 are MGHRA and YSYEKL.